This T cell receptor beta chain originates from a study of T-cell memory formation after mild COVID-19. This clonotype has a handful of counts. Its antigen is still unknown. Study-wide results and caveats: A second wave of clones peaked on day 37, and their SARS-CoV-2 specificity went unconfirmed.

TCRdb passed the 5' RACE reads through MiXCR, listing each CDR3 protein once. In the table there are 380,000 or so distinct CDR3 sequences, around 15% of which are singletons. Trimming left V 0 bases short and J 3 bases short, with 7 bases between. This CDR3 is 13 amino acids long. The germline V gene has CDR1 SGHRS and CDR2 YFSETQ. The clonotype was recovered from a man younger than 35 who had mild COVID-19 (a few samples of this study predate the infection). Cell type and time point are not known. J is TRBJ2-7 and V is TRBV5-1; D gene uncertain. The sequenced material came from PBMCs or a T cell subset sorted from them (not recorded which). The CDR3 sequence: CASSLAISYEQYF. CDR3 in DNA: TGCGCCAGCAGCTTGGCCATCAGCTACGAGCAGTACTTC. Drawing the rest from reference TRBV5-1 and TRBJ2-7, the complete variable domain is KAGVTQTPRYLIKTRGQQVTLSCSPISGHRSVSWYQQTPGQGLQFLFEYFSETQRNKGNFPGRFSGRQFSNSRSEMNVSTLELGDSALYLCASSLAISYEQYFGPGTRLTVT.